The 13 T cell receptor beta chains in this list originate from one sample, sequenced in a study of control samples from healthy donors and cancer patients. Profiled with immunoSEQ multiplex PCR; TCRdb holds only in-frame clones, not every one. The data contain around 200,000 clones, roughly 94% of them singletons. The sample comprised blood. These receptors were obtained from a man between 45 and 60 years old in good health.

This clone was observed once. This chain connects TRBV18 to TRBJ2-3, with unresolved D. The CDR3 extends over 14 amino acids. V lost 2 bases and J lost 1, with 7 bases in between. Looked up from germline, CDR1 is KGHSH and CDR2 is LQKENI. CDR3 loop: CASSPTAGTDTQYF. CDR3 coding DNA: TGTGCCAGCTCACCAACGGCGGGCACAGATACGCAGTATTTT.

J is TRBJ1-4 and V is TRBV5-1; no clear D. The CDR3 runs to 17 residues. Germline CDR1 SGHRS, CDR2 YFSETQ. The ends were cut back, 1 base at V and 3 bases at J, with 16 bases in the middle. The chain's CDR3 is CASSLYPQSAANEKLFF. CDR3 nucleotide sequence: TGCGCCAGCAGCTTGTACCCACAGTCAGCGGCTAATGAAAAACTGTTTTTT.

This chain joins TRBV6-1 and TRBJ1-4; D gene uncertain. This CDR3 comprises 15 residues. V lost 2 bases, J lost 7 bases, and 14 bases lay in between. From germline, CDR1 is MNHNS and CDR2 SASEGT. This CDR3 reads CASSERLGASEKLFF. In DNA form, the CDR3 reads TGTGCCAGCAGTGAACGGCTAGGAGCGAGTGAAAAACTGTTTTTT.

Turning to this clone: This CDR3 is also generated by other DNA sequences in the sample. The chain couples TRBV5-1 to TRBJ1-1, with D maybe TRBD1 (5 bases). V lost 4 bases and J 0 bases, leaving 10 bases between the germline ends. Germline CDR1 is SGHRS and CDR2 is YFSETQ. This CDR3 comprises 14 residues. CDR3 amino acids: CASSVTGLNTEAFF. The CDR3 DNA is TGCGCCAGCAGCGTAACAGGACTGAACACTGAAGCTTTCTTT.

This clone appeared a single time. The chain is built from TRBV5-8 and TRBJ1-5; tentatively, D is TRBD1 (5 bases). The length of the CDR3 is 16 residues. Germline CDR1 reads SGHTS; CDR2 reads YDEGEE. V lost 4 bases to trimming and J lost 3 bases, with 17 bases between them. CDR3 coding DNA: TGTGCCAGCAGCCGGTTTGGCAGGGCAGACAATCAGCCCCAGCATTTT. Protein sequence: CASSRFGRADNQPQHF. Using reference TRBV5-8 and TRBJ1-5 for the parts outside the CDR3, the full variable domain is EAGVTQSPTHLIKTRGQQATLRCSPISGHTSVYWYQQALGLGLQFLLWYDEGEERNRGNFPPRFSGRQFPNYSSELNVNALELEDSALYLCASSRFGRADNQPQHFGDGTRLSIL.

This clone appeared a single time. Written as DNA, the CDR3 is TGTGCCAGCACCTATCAAAGGGTAGGACGCCAGCTCAACACCGGGGAGCTGTTTTTT. Protein: CASTYQRVGRQLNTGELFF. The rearrangement joins TRBV2 to TRBJ2-2; D unresolved. V lost 7 bases and J lost 2, with 26 bases in between. Germline loops: CDR1 SNHLY, CDR2 FYNNEI. The CDR3 is 19 amino acids.

V usage is TRBV4-2 and J usage is TRBJ1-4; D is perhaps TRBD1 (5 bases). Trimming cost V 1 base and J 2 bases, with 8 bases left between them. Germline V gene data show CDR1 as LGHNA and CDR2 as YNFKEQ. This CDR3 comprises 15 residues. CDR3 sequence reads: CASSQGGETNEKLFF. The CDR3 DNA reads TGTGCCAGCAGCCAAGGAGGGGAGACTAATGAAAAACTGTTTTTT.

The V call is TRBV5-1, the J call TRBJ2-7; possibly TRBD1 for D (5 bases). The germline gives CDR1 SGHRS, CDR2 YFSETQ. The ends were cut back, 4 bases at V and 5 bases at J, with 16 bases in the middle. This CDR3 comprises 14 residues. The CDR3 bases are TGCGCCAGCAGCACTTTCCGGACGGACAACGAGCAGTACTTC. Translation gives CASSTFRTDNEQYF.

The CDR3 DNA sequence: TGCGCCAGCAGCCCAAGCCGGGAGAACACTGAAGCTTTCTTT. Amino acid sequence: CASSPSRENTEAFF. The V and J genes are TRBV5-1 and TRBJ1-1; D remains ambiguous. The V end was cut by 4 bases, the J end by 1 base, with 11 bases between. Germline V lookup: CDR1 SGHRS, CDR2 YFSETQ. CDR3 length equals 14 residues.

This clone was seen more than once but under ten times. The rearrangement links TRBV28 to TRBJ1-2; D remains ambiguous. This CDR3 has 16 residues. CDR1 and CDR2 from the germline V gene are MDHEN and SYDVKM. Trimming removed 4 bases from V and 4 bases from J, with 19 bases in between. CDR3 protein: CASSSKAGRRFYGYTF. The DNA for the CDR3 is TGTGCCAGCAGTTCAAAAGCCGGACGGAGATTCTATGGCTACACCTTC.

The chain couples TRBV20-1 to TRBJ2-5; no clear D. Trimming pared 3 bases from V and 4 bases from J, leaving 6 bases between. Germline-derived CDR1 and CDR2 are DFQATT and SNEGSKA (reference sequence). The CDR3 totals 11 residues. The CDR3 protein is CSASIGETQYF. CDR3 sequence (DNA): TGCAGTGCTAGTATAGGAGAGACCCAGTACTTC.

The chain combines TRBV3-1 (or the pseudogene TRBV3-2) with TRBJ1-1, with D possibly TRBD1 on 5 matching bases. CDR1 is LGHDT, CDR2 YNNKEL, per germline (reference sequence). V shed 1 base and J shed 1 base, with 10 bases lying between them. The CDR3 totals 15 residues. The CDR3 spells CASSQGFGGNTEAFF. CDR3 DNA: TGTGCCAGCAGCCAAGGGTTCGGGGGGAACACTGAAGCTTTCTTT.

The chain has TRBV7-9 and TRBJ1-3; D uncertain. CDR3 length: 12 amino acids. V lost 3 bases to trimming and J lost 4 bases, with 4 bases between them. In germline, CDR1 is SEHNR, CDR2 FQNEAQ (reference sequence). The DNA of the CDR3 is TGTGCCAGCAGCTTTGGCGGAAACACCATATATTTT. Amino acids: CASSFGGNTIYF. The whole variable domain, remainder taken from reference TRBV7-9 and TRBJ1-3, is DTGVSQNPRHKITKRGQNVTFRCDPISEHNRLYWYRQTLGQGPEFLTYFQNEAQLEKSRLLSDRFSAERPKGSFSTLEIQRTEQGDSAMYLCASSFGGNTIYFGEGSWLTVV.